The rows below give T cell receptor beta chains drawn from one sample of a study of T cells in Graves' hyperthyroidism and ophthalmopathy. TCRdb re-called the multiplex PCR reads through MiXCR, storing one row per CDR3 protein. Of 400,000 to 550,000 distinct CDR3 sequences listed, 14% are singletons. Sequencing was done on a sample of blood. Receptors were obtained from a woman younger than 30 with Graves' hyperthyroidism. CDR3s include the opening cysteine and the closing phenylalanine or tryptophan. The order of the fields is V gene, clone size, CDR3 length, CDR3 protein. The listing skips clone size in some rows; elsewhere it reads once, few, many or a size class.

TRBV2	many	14	CASQMWQNADTQYF
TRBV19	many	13	CASSTWTASEAFF
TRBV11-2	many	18	CASSFRDFRSSGANVLTF
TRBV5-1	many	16	CASSIGQFGAPRTGYF
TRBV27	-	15	CASSFGRELQETQYF
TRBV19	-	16	CASSTDRAVGNTEAFF
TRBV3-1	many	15	CASSQGRAFNQPQHF
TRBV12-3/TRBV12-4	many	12	CASSLKSQPQHF
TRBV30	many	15	CAWTPGLAGGNEQFF
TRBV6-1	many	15	CATSNGDYSGNTIYF
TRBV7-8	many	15	CASSTRQGPQETQYF
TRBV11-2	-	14	CASSRGYMTDTQYF
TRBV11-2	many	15	CASSLEGQSNYGYTF
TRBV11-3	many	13	CASSLDGSGELFF
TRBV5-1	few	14	CASSRTGVITEAFF
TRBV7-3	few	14	CASGDRVNTDTQYF
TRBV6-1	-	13	CASSWGLYNEQFF
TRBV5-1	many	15	CASSPDGTGVEGYTF
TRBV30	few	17	CAAQGAALAGGTYEQYF
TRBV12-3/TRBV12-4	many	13	CASNRQENTEAFF
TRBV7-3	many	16	CASSPRLAGYQETQYF
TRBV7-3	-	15	CASSSGLAGAGEQFF
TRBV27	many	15	CASSLHQDRAGELFF
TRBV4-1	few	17	CASSRSPGLEYQETQYF
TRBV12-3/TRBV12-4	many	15	CASMGGQGEVETQYF
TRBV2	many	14	CASQGRESSYEQYF
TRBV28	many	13	CASCIPTSYEQYF
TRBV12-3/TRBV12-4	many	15	CASSLRQGANYGYTF